Each of the 16 T cell receptor beta chains below was sequenced from the same sample in a study of blood T cell repertoires in COVID-19. Data came from immunoSEQ multiplex PCR; TCRdb stores just in-frame clones and leaves some out. The top ten clones hold 3.8% of a sample with 88,000 or so clones, approximately 85% of them seen once. The sample was peripheral blood. These receptors all come from a man in his 60s with acute or convalescent COVID-19.

V is TRBV27 and J is TRBJ1-6; 7 bases are a match to TRBD1. The CDR3 runs 14 residues. Trimming removed 5 bases from V and 6 bases from J; junction bases left unmatched: 4. The V gene's germline CDR1 is MNHEY and CDR2 SMNVEV (reference sequence). CDR3 in amino acids: CASSKGQLNSPLHF. CDR3 sequence (DNA): TGTGCCAGCAGTAAGGGACAGCTTAATTCACCCCTCCACTTT.

The genes are TRBV3-1 (or the pseudogene TRBV3-2) and TRBJ2-7; TRBD2 agrees at 15 bases. Germline V CDR1 and CDR2: LGHDT, YNNKEL (reference sequence). The CDR3 consists of 15 residues. V was pared by 3 bases and J by 7 bases, with 4 bases of the junction left unmatched. The DNA of the CDR3 is TGTGCCAGCAGCCACCCGGGACTAGCGGGAGGTGAGCAGTACTTC. It codes for CASSHPGLAGGEQYF.

V gene TRBV6-6 combines with J gene TRBJ2-7; tentatively, D is TRBD2 (6 bases). The CDR3 extends over 13 amino acids. Deletions cut 11 bases from V and 2 bases from J, with 16 bases between. Germline V gives CDR1 MNHNY, CDR2 SVGAGI (reference sequence). Here the CDR3 reads CASRVAGTYEQYF. The CDR3 region has the DNA TGTGCCTCCCGGGTGGCGGGGACCTACGAGCAGTACTTC.

The chain employs TRBV7-9 and TRBJ1-1; the D is unclear. The germline V gene encodes CDR1 SEHNR and CDR2 FQNEAQ (reference sequence). The ends were cut back, 10 bases at V and 1 base at J, with 16 bases in the middle. CDR3 length: 14 residues. The CDR3 DNA reads TGTGCCATACCAGGAGCCGGAGGGAACACTGAAGCTTTCTTT. This codes for CAIPGAGGNTEAFF.

This clone was counted a single time. V usage is TRBV27 and J usage is TRBJ2-4, with 9 bases fitting TRBD1. Trimming took 5 bases from V and 9 from J; bases not matched to a gene: 11. CDR1 is MNHEY, CDR2 SMNVEV, per germline (reference sequence). CDR3 size: 15 residues. CDR3 amino acids: CASSPTTGGEVIQYF. The CDR3 coding sequence is TGTGCCAGCAGTCCGACGACAGGGGGGGAGGTCATTCAGTACTTC.

The rearrangement links TRBV11-2 to TRBJ2-1; TRBD1 aligns across 10 bases. Trimming removed 5 bases from V and 5 bases from J; junction bases left unmatched: 6. Germline assignment: CDR1 SGHAT and CDR2 FQNNGV. CDR3 length: 15 amino acids. The CDR3 spells CASSPGTGVDNEQFF. The DNA of the CDR3 is TGTGCCAGCAGCCCCGGGACAGGGGTTGACAATGAGCAGTTCTTC.

This chain connects TRBV6-5 to TRBJ1-2; unclear D gene. Per the germline V gene, CDR1 is MNHEY and CDR2 is SVGAGI. The CDR3 covers 11 residues. The V and J ends lost 8 bases and 1 base respectively, with 5 bases between them. The CDR3 coding sequence is TGTGCCAGCGGGCTTAACTATGGCTACACCTTC. Translating gives CASGLNYGYTF.

The chain is built from TRBV7-9 and TRBJ1-2; TRBD1 matches at 8 bases. The germline V gene encodes CDR1 SEHNR and CDR2 FQNEAQ (reference sequence). This CDR3 comprises 13 residues. The CDR3 here is CASGQELNYGYTF. In DNA, the CDR3 is TGTGCATCGGGACAGGAGCTTAACTATGGCTACACCTTC. Filled out from reference TRBV7-9 and TRBJ1-2, the complete variable domain reads DTGVSQNPRHKITKRGQNVTFRCDPISEHNRLYWYRQTLGQGPEFLTYFQNEAQLEKSRLLSDRFSAERPKGSFSTLEIQRTEQGDSAMYLCASGQELNYGYTFGSGTRLTVV.

The chain uses TRBV5-1 and TRBJ1-6, with D perhaps TRBD1 (5 bases). Germline lookup yields CDR1 SGHRS and CDR2 YFSETQ. V shed 2 bases and J shed 5 bases, with 11 bases lying between them. This CDR3 is 15 amino acids long. The CDR3 DNA reads as TGCGCCAGCAGCTTCTCACAGGCTAATAATTCACCCCTCCACTTT. It encodes CASSFSQANNSPLHF.

DNA for the CDR3: TGTGCCAGCAGCCCGTTTGGAGGGACCATCTCTGGGGCCAACGTCCTGACTTTC. It is translated as CASSPFGGTISGANVLTF. V and J are TRBV6-4 and TRBJ2-6; a weak D match, TRBD2 (6 bases). The V gene's germline CDR1 is MRHNA and CDR2 SNTAGT. Between the trimmed V and J ends, which lost 6 bases and 0 bases, there was a span of 18 bases. The CDR3 loop spans 18 amino acids.

The chain recombines TRBV7-2 with TRBJ1-2, with 10 positions matching TRBD1. V lost 4 bases, J lost 5 bases, and 16 bases stayed unmatched. The CDR3 covers 18 residues. Germline V lookup: CDR1 SGHTA, CDR2 FQGNSA. CDR3 nucleotide sequence: TGTGCCAGCAGCTCACCGATCGGGGGGACAGGGGTCGGGTATGGCTACACCTTC. Protein: CASSSPIGGTGVGYGYTF.

This clone was found once. V and J are TRBV3-1 (or the pseudogene TRBV3-2) and TRBJ2-7; no definite D call. This CDR3 has 14 amino acids. The germline V gene has CDR1 LGHDT and CDR2 YNNKEL (reference sequence). The ends were cut back, 0 bases at V and 0 bases at J, with 6 bases in the middle. CDR3 in DNA: TGTGCCAGCAGCCAAGACAGAATCTCCTACGAGCAGTACTTC. It yields the protein CASSQDRISYEQYF.

This clone was seen more than once but under ten times. The chain recombines TRBV15 with TRBJ1-4; 9 positions agree with TRBD1. The germline gives CDR1 LNHNV, CDR2 YYDKDF (reference sequence). This CDR3 comprises 17 residues. J was trimmed by 7 bases and V by 5 bases; bases with no gene match: 14. CDR3 sequence (DNA): TGTGCCACCAGCGGCCTAGGACAGGGGAGGGAGTCTGAAAAACTGTTTTTT. The encoded protein is CATSGLGQGRESEKLFF.

The V call is TRBV4-2, the J call TRBJ2-3; 10 bases are a match to TRBD2. Losses at the gene ends were 0 bases for V and 3 bases for J; bases not matched to a gene: 3. The CDR3 contains 16 residues. CDR1 and CDR2 from the germline V gene are LGHNA and YNFKEQ. The CDR3 here is CASSQEGSGRTDTQYF. The CDR3 nucleotides read TGTGCCAGCAGCCAAGAAGGTAGCGGGAGGACAGATACGCAGTATTTT.

The V call is TRBV7-2, the J call TRBJ2-1; D might be TRBD1 (6 bases). This CDR3 spans 13 amino acids. Germline V lookup: CDR1 SGHTA, CDR2 FQGNSA. V lost 4 bases, J lost 9 bases, and 13 bases lay in between. The CDR3: CASSYREITEQFF. The DNA for the CDR3 is TGTGCCAGCAGCTACAGGGAAATAACTGAGCAGTTCTTC.

This rearrangement joins TRBV2 to TRBJ1-2, with 8 bases lining up with TRBD1. V gave up 3 bases and J gave up 7 bases; unmatched junction bases: 13. The CDR3 totals 16 residues. Germline V gives CDR1 SNHLY, CDR2 FYNNEI. CDR3 region: CASSDGRGRGLGGYTF. In nucleotides, the CDR3 is TGTGCCAGCAGTGATGGTCGAGGCAGGGGGCTTGGTGGCTACACCTTC.